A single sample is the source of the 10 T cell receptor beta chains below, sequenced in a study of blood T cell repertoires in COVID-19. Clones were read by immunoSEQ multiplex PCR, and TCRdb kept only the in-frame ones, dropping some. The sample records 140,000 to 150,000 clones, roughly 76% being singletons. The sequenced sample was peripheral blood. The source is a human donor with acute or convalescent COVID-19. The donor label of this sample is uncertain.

The CDR3 is CASSIRDRKYQETQYF. DNA of the CDR3: TGTGCCAGCAGCATCCGGGACAGAAAGTACCAAGAGACCCAGTACTTC. The rearrangement uses TRBV21-1 and TRBJ2-5; TRBD1 was called by the table and not checked on the DNA. TRBV21-1 is marked as a pseudogene. The length of the CDR3 is 16 residues.

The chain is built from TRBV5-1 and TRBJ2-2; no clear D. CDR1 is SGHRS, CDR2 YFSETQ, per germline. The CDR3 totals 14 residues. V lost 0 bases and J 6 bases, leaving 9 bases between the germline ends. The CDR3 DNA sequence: TGCGCCAGCAGCTTGGCTGGGCCGGCCGGGGAGCTGTTTTTT. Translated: CASSLAGPAGELFF. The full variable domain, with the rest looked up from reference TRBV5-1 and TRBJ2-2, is KAGVTQTPRYLIKTRGQQVTLSCSPISGHRSVSWYQQTPGQGLQFLFEYFSETQRNKGNFPGRFSGRQFSNSRSEMNVSTLELGDSALYLCASSLAGPAGELFFGEGSRLTVL.

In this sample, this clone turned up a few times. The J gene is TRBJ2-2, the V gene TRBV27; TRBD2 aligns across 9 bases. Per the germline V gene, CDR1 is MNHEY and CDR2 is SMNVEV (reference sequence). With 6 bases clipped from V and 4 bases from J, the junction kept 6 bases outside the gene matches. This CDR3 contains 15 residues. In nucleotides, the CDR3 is TGTGCCAGCAGACCTCTAGCGGGGCCCACCGGGGAGCTGTTTTTT. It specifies CASRPLAGPTGELFF.

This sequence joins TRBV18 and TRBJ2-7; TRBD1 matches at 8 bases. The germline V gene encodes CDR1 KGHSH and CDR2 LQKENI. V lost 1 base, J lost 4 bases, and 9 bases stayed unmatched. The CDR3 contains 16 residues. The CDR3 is CASSPLSGDRGYEQYF. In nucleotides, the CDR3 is TGTGCCAGCTCACCACTGAGCGGTGACAGGGGTTACGAGCAGTACTTC.

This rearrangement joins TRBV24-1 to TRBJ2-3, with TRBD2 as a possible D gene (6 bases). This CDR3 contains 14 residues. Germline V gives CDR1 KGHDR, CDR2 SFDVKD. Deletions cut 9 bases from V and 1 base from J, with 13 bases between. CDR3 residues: CATGAASGTDTQYF. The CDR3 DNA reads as TGTGCCACCGGGGCGGCTAGCGGCACAGATACGCAGTATTTT.

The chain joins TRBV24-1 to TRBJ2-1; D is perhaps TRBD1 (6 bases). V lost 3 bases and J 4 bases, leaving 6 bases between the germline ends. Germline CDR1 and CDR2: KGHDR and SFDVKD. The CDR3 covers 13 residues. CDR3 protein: CATSDGQYNEQFF. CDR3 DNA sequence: TGTGCCACCAGTGATGGACAGTACAATGAGCAGTTCTTC.

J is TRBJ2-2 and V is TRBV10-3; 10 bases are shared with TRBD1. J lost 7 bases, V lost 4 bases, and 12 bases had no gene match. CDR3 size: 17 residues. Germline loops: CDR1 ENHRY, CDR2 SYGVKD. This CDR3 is CAISARQGALGNGELFF. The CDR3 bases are TGTGCCATCAGTGCAAGACAGGGGGCGCTAGGGAACGGGGAGCTGTTTTTT.

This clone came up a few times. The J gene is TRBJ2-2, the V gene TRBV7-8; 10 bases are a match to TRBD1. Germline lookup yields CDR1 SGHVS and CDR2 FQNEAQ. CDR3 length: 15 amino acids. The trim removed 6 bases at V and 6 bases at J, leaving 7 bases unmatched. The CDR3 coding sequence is TGTGCCAGCAGGTCCCGGGGACAGGGGTCCGGGGAGCTGTTTTTT. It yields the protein CASRSRGQGSGELFF.

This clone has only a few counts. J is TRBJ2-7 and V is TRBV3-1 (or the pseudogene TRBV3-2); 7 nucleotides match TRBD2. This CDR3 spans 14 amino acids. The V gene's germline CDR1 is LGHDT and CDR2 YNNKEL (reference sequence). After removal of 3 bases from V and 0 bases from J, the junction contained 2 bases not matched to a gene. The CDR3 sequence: CASSHGRNSYEQYF. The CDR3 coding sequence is TGTGCCAGCAGCCACGGGAGGAACTCCTACGAGCAGTACTTC.

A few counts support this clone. The CDR3 sequence: CASSPQGVNEQYF. The CDR3 nucleotides are TGTGCCAGCAGCCCACAGGGGGTCAACGAGCAGTACTTC. The rearrangement links TRBV27 to TRBJ2-7; the match to TRBD1 covers 8 bases. CDR3 length equals 13 residues. Germline V gene sequence: CDR1 MNHEY, CDR2 SMNVEV (reference sequence). Trimming cost V 6 bases and J 5 bases; bases outside gene matches: 6.